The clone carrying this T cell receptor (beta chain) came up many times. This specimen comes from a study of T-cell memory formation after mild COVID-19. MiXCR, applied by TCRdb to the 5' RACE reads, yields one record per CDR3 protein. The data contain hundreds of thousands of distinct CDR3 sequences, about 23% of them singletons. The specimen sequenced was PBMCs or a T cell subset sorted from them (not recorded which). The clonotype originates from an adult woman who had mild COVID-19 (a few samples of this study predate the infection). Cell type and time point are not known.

CDR3 DNA: TGTGCCAGCAGTTCGACTAGCGGGGGTTCCGTCGAGCAGTACTTC. It translates to CASSSTSGGSVEQYF. The chain links TRBV7-9 to TRBJ2-7; TRBD2 matches at 12 bases. Trimming removed 6 bases from V and 6 bases from J; junction bases left unmatched: 9. The CDR3 is 15 amino acids. The germline V gene encodes CDR1 SEHNR and CDR2 FQNEAQ (reference sequence).